These 23 T cell receptor beta chains came from one sample sequenced in a study of T-cell memory formation after mild COVID-19. TCRdb redid the calling of the 5' RACE reads with MiXCR, one entry per CDR3 protein. The table lists 200,000 to 300,000 distinct CDR3 sequences, 8% to 10% of them singletons. Material for sequencing was PBMCs or a T cell subset sorted from them (not recorded which). These receptors were obtained from a young man who had mild COVID-19 (a few samples of this study predate the infection). Cell type and time point are not known.

The table lists this clonotype with a few counts. V usage is TRBV5-6 and J usage is TRBJ1-1; the D gene is possibly TRBD1 (5 bases). Germline V CDR1 and CDR2: SGHDT, YYEEEE. The CDR3 spans 14 residues. V gave up 4 bases and J gave up 3 bases, with 13 bases separating them. CDR3 protein: CASSPPSRDTEAFF. The DNA of the CDR3 is TGTGCCAGCAGCCCCCCGAGCAGGGACACTGAAGCTTTCTTT.

This clonotype was detected a few times. The chain recombines TRBV10-2 with TRBJ1-1; D may be TRBD1 (5 bases). The CDR3 covers 13 residues. The V and J ends lost 10 bases and 6 bases respectively, with 18 bases between them. Looked up from germline, CDR1 is WSHSY and CDR2 is SAAADI. The CDR3 is CATGDLKGAEAFF. CDR3 sequence (DNA): TGCGCCACGGGGGACCTAAAGGGTGCTGAAGCTTTCTTT.

This chain uses TRBV4-3 with TRBJ2-7; D may be TRBD2 (6 bases). The CDR3 has 13 residues. V was clipped by 5 bases and J by 6 bases, with 14 bases between them. Germline CDR1 LGHNA, CDR2 YSLEER. The CDR3 is CASSAELGGEQYV. The CDR3 DNA reads TGCGCCAGCAGCGCCGAGTTGGGGGGCGAGCAGTACGTC.

This clonotype was seen only a few times. J is TRBJ2-3 and V is TRBV18, with D perhaps matching TRBD1 (6 bases). Germline CDR1 is KGHSH and CDR2 is LQKENI. V was shortened by 0 bases and J by 1 base, with 11 bases between the two germline ends. The CDR3 contains 16 residues. Here the CDR3 DNA reads TGTGCCAGCTCACCACCGAGGGCAGGGGGCACAGATACGCAGTATTTT. Its translation: CASSPPRAGGTDTQYF. The full variable domain, its missing parts supplied by reference TRBV18 and TRBJ2-3, is NAGVMQNPRHLVRRRGQEARLRCSPMKGHSHVYWYRQLPEEGLKFMVYLQKENIIDESGMPKERFSAEFPKEGPSILRIQQVVRGDSAAYFCASSPPRAGGTDTQYFGPGTRLTVL.

The CDR3 nucleotides are TGTGCCAGCAGCCCTAATTACCTGAACACTGAAGCTTTCTTT. It yields the protein CASSPNYLNTEAFF. The chain joins TRBV11-2 to TRBJ1-1; D not resolved. V shed 5 bases and J shed 0 bases, with 10 bases lying between them. Germline lookup yields CDR1 SGHAT and CDR2 FQNNGV. The length of the CDR3 is 14 residues.

Ten or more counts support this clonotype. This sequence joins TRBV20-1 and TRBJ2-7; D perhaps matches TRBD1 (6 bases). V dropped 6 bases and J dropped 5 bases, with 20 bases sitting between them. The germline gives CDR1 DFQATT, CDR2 SNEGSKA (reference sequence). The CDR3 has 14 residues. This chain's CDR3 is CSAPNRDGADEQYF. The CDR3 region has the DNA TGCAGTGCCCCCAACAGGGACGGTGCCGACGAGCAGTACTTC.

The V and J genes are TRBV9 and TRBJ1-2, with 12 bases fitting TRBD1. CDR1 SGDLS and CDR2 YYNGEE come from the germline V gene. V shed 4 bases and J 6 bases; nucleotides not matched to a gene: 7. The CDR3 is made up of 15 amino acids. The CDR3 nucleotides are TGTGCCAGCAGCCCACCCGGGACAGGGGGCAATGGCTACACCTTC. The encoded protein is CASSPPGTGGNGYTF.

This clonotype was observed a handful of times. The J gene is TRBJ2-3, the V gene TRBV7-9; 8 nucleotides match TRBD2. V dropped 5 bases and J dropped 4; count of bases not matched to a gene: 11. Germline CDR1 reads SEHNR; CDR2 reads FQNEAQ (reference sequence). CDR3 length: 16 amino acids. The DNA of the CDR3 is TGTGCCAGCAGCACCCGTCGCGGGGGGCCATCAGATACGCAGTATTTT. Encoded protein: CASSTRRGGPSDTQYF.

The chain employs TRBV10-3 and TRBJ1-3; possible D gene TRBD1, 5 bases. Trimming shortened V by 2 bases and J by 9 bases, and 11 bases separated the two germline ends. The CDR3 is 13 amino acids. The V gene's germline CDR1 is ENHRY and CDR2 SYGVKD. In DNA, the CDR3 is TGTGCCATCAGTGAGCAGGGTTTATCCACCATATATTTT. Translating it yields CAISEQGLSTIYF.

This chain links TRBV29-1 with TRBJ2-2; a weak D match, TRBD1 (6 bases). The germline V and J ends were trimmed by 7 bases and 0 bases, with 12 bases remaining between them. Looked up from germline, CDR1 is SQVTM and CDR2 is ANQGSEA. This CDR3 contains 14 residues. The CDR3: CSAAGATNTGELFF. The DNA for the CDR3 is TGCAGCGCTGCAGGGGCTACGAACACCGGGGAGCTGTTTTTT.

The V and J genes are TRBV12-3 or TRBV12-4 and TRBJ2-5; no clear D. Trimming pared 3 bases from V and 2 bases from J, leaving 7 bases between. This CDR3 comprises 13 residues. CDR3 bases: TGTGCCAGCAGTTTTTTCCTTCAAGAGACCCAGTACTTC. Translation gives CASSFFLQETQYF.

V gene TRBV4-3 combines with J gene TRBJ1-2; D ambiguous. This CDR3 has 13 amino acids. V was pared by 1 base and J by 5 bases, with 8 bases between. The germline CDR1 and CDR2 sequences are LGHNA and YSLEER. DNA for the CDR3: TGCGCCAGCAGCCAAGCGGAGGGATATGGCTACACCTTC. Amino acids: CASSQAEGYGYTF.

The chain combines TRBV10-3 with TRBJ2-1; D may correspond to TRBD1 or TRBD2 (6 bases each). The V end was cut by 2 bases, the J end by 8 bases, with 10 bases between. The V gene's germline CDR1 is ENHRY and CDR2 SYGVKD. The CDR3 sequence is 13 residues long. The CDR3 reads CAISERGPDEQFF. The CDR3 coding sequence is TGTGCCATCAGTGAGCGGGGGCCCGATGAGCAGTTCTTC.

The genes are TRBV6-5 and TRBJ2-5; 9 bases agree with TRBD1. CDR3 length equals 15 residues. V lost 4 bases, J lost 5 bases, and 8 bases stayed unmatched. Germline V gives CDR1 MNHEY, CDR2 SVGAGI. CDR3 DNA: TGTGCCAGCAGTTCCTGGACAGGGGCGCAGGAGACCCAGTACTTC. Protein: CASSSWTGAQETQYF.

At least ten counts were recorded for this clonotype. This chain uses TRBV5-1 with TRBJ1-2; TRBD1 aligns across 10 bases. Germline V gene lookup returns CDR1 SGHRS and CDR2 YFSETQ. This CDR3 has 15 amino acids. Trimming cost V 3 bases and J 2 bases; bases outside gene matches: 4. The CDR3: CASSSPDRGNYGYTF. The CDR3 DNA follows: TGCGCCAGCAGCTCCCCGGACAGGGGGAACTATGGCTACACCTTC.

This clonotype was observed a handful of times. CDR3 in amino acids: CASSRGGGDTQYF. In nucleotides, the CDR3 is TGCGCCAGCAGCCGCGGGGGGGGTGATACGCAGTATTTT. V and J are TRBV4-3 and TRBJ2-3, with 9 bases fitting TRBD2. Per germline, CDR1 LGHNA and CDR2 YSLEER. The CDR3 spans 13 residues. V trimming: 4 bases; J trimming: 6 bases; junction bases outside the gene matches: 2.

The sample holds a few counts of this clonotype. CDR3 in amino acids: CASSPGAGLGTGELFF. CDR3 nucleotides: TGTGCCAGCAGCCCCGGGGCCGGGCTTGGCACCGGGGAGCTGTTTTTT. The V call is TRBV7-6, the J call TRBJ2-2, with D perhaps given as TRBD1 or TRBD2 (5 bases each). CDR3 length: 16 residues. The V gene's germline CDR1 is SGHVS and CDR2 FNYEAQ. V was clipped by 5 bases and J by 4 bases, with 17 bases between them.

This clonotype has just one count. The gene calls are TRBV6-5 and TRBJ1-2; tentatively, D is TRBD1 (6 bases). This CDR3 is built from 12 residues. Trimming removed 9 bases from V and 4 bases from J, with 12 bases in between. The germline V gene encodes CDR1 MNHEY and CDR2 SVGAGI. CDR3 sequence reads: CASKQGIYGYTF. The CDR3 nucleotides are TGTGCCAGTAAACAGGGAATCTATGGCTACACCTTC.

In its sample, this clonotype was seen a few times. The chain uses TRBV2 and TRBJ1-1; TRBD1 might be the D (5 bases). This CDR3 spans 13 amino acids. Germline assignment: CDR1 SNHLY and CDR2 FYNNEI. V lost 8 bases, J lost 1 base, and 11 bases lay in between. CDR3 nucleotides: TGTGCCAGCCGGGGGAACAGGAACACTGAAGCTTTCTTT. The encoded protein is CASRGNRNTEAFF.

This clonotype turned up a few times. This rearrangement joins TRBV7-9 to TRBJ2-1; 7 bases map to TRBD2. After removal of 4 bases from V and 0 bases from J, the junction contained 3 bases not matched to a gene. The CDR3 is made up of 15 amino acids. Germline V gene lookup returns CDR1 SEHNR and CDR2 FQNEAQ (reference sequence). The CDR3 DNA reads as TGTGCCAGCAGCTCGCGGGGGATCTCCTACAATGAGCAGTTCTTC. Encoded protein: CASSSRGISYNEQFF.

This clonotype was seen a handful of times. The V call is TRBV29-1, the J call TRBJ2-5; 7 bases agree with TRBD1. This CDR3 is 13 amino acids long. The germline V gene has CDR1 SQVTM and CDR2 ANQGSEA. V lost 5 bases and J lost 5; bases outside the gene matches: 8. CDR3 in amino acids: CSVPGTAMETQYF. DNA for the CDR3: TGCAGCGTTCCCGGGACAGCAATGGAGACCCAGTACTTC.

The rearrangement uses TRBV28 and TRBJ1-5; perhaps TRBD1 as D (6 bases). V shed 6 bases and J shed 2 bases, with 26 bases lying between them. The CDR3 contains 19 residues. Germline V gene data show CDR1 as MDHEN and CDR2 as SYDVKM. The CDR3: CASSRDRSPGYMGNQPQHF. CDR3 sequence (DNA): TGTGCCAGCAGCCGAGACAGGTCCCCGGGGTATATGGGCAATCAGCCCCAGCATTTT.

The V call is TRBV5-1, the J call TRBJ2-2; the D is unclear. This CDR3 region has 14 residues. Germline V gene lookup returns CDR1 SGHRS and CDR2 YFSETQ. The V end was cut by 4 bases, the J end by 8 bases, with 15 bases between. DNA for the CDR3: TGCGCCAGCAGCCCCTCGGCTTCGTCTGGGGAGCTGTTTTTT. It yields the protein CASSPSASSGELFF.